This T cell receptor (beta chain) came from a study of T cell responses to AZD1222 COVID-19 vaccine. CDR1 and CDR2 (germline): SGHRS, YFSETQ. The CDR3 covers 14 residues. V lost 4 bases and J lost 6; bases outside the gene matches: 3. Data came from immunoSEQ multiplex PCR; TCRdb stores just in-frame clones and leaves some out. The sample lists over 100,000 clones, approximately 86% occurring once. Broader study findings: Nearly half of unique spike-specific TCRs reportedly avoided B.1.351 and B.1.1.7 mutated regions. The donor cohort was predominantly white British with a female majority, and clonal diversity may have been underestimated.

Details on this clone: The antigen remains unidentified.

The TCR comes from an adult who received the AZD1222 COVID-19 vaccine. Sequencing was performed on peripheral blood, taken 28 days after the second AZD1222 dose. The genes are TRBV5-1 and TRBJ2-3; 12 bases map to TRBD2. The CDR3 region has the DNA TGCGCCAGCAGCACCGGGACTAGCGGGGATACGCAGTATTTT. Translated: CASSTGTSGDTQYF.